This entry lists 17 T cell receptor beta chains sequenced from one sample in a study of cytomegalovirus exposure and HLA in healthy donors. The study ran its PCR with 60 Vbeta and 13 Jbeta primers. Profiling relied on immunoSEQ multiplex PCR, and the TCRdb table lists in-frame clones only, not all of them. Here the sample spans about 200,000 clones, 82% being singletons. The specimen sequenced was PBMCs. All receptors derive from a man between 35 and 55 years old in good health and CMV-seropositive.

The gene calls are TRBV5-1 and TRBJ1-2; 8 nucleotides agree with TRBD1. The CDR3 is 13 amino acids. Germline CDR1 SGHRS, CDR2 YFSETQ. After removal of 5 bases from V and 4 bases from J, the junction contained 4 bases not matched to a gene. In nucleotides, the CDR3 is TGCGCCAGCAGTACCGACAGGGGCTATGGCTACACCTTC. It specifies CASSTDRGYGYTF.

The rearrangement uses TRBV9 and TRBJ2-1; D might be TRBD1 (6 bases). Trimming cost V 0 bases and J 5 bases, with 9 bases left between them. Looked up from germline, CDR1 is SGDLS and CDR2 is YYNGEE. This CDR3 is built from 14 residues. As DNA, the CDR3 is TGTGCCAGCAGCGTAGGTCCAGGGGACAATGAGCAGTTCTTC. This gives the protein CASSVGPGDNEQFF.

The rearrangement joins TRBV4-2 to TRBJ1-6; no clear D gene. The V gene's germline CDR1 is LGHNA and CDR2 YNFKEQ. The CDR3 runs to 14 residues. The V end was cut by 1 base, the J end by 7 bases, with 8 bases between. As DNA, the CDR3 is TGTGCCAGCAGCCAAGTGGGCACCAATTCACCCCTCCACTTT. Amino acid sequence: CASSQVGTNSPLHF.

The genes are TRBV2 and TRBJ2-2; 10 bases are a match to TRBD2. The CDR3 totals 15 residues. Germline V gene data show CDR1 as SNHLY and CDR2 as FYNNEI. V lost 7 bases, J lost 4 bases, and 6 bases stayed unmatched. CDR3 in amino acids: CASIPAGGPTGELFF. In DNA, the CDR3 is TGTGCCAGCATCCCAGCGGGAGGGCCCACCGGGGAGCTGTTTTTT.

The V call is TRBV7-9, the J call TRBJ1-2; D gene uncertain. Per the germline V gene, CDR1 is SEHNR and CDR2 is FQNEAQ (reference sequence). V lost 5 bases and J 7 bases, leaving 11 bases between the germline ends. The CDR3 is 12 amino acids. The CDR3 reads CASSRGEPGYTF. CDR3 in DNA: TGTGCCAGCAGCCGAGGTGAGCCTGGCTACACCTTC.

The CDR3 sequence is CASSHEETQYF. CDR3 nucleotides: TGTGCCAGCAGCCATGAAGAGACCCAGTACTTC. The chain employs TRBV7-9 and TRBJ2-5; D is uncertain. Germline V gives CDR1 SEHNR, CDR2 FQNEAQ (reference sequence). This CDR3 contains 11 residues. With 5 bases removed from V and 3 bases from J, the gap between germline ends came to 4 bases.

The chain uses TRBV9 and TRBJ2-1, with 7 nucleotides matching TRBD1. V shed 3 bases, J shed 2 bases, and the junction held 5 bases outside the gene matches. CDR3 length equals 15 residues. The germline V gene encodes CDR1 SGDLS and CDR2 YYNGEE. For the CDR3, the DNA is TGTGCCAGCAGCGCAGGAACAGGGGCCTACAATGAGCAGTTCTTC. Translation: CASSAGTGAYNEQFF.

This chain uses TRBV9 with TRBJ1-3; tentatively, D is TRBD1 (6 bases). Germline CDR1 reads SGDLS; CDR2 reads YYNGEE. Deletions cut 4 bases from V and 2 bases from J, with 16 bases between. This CDR3 is built from 16 residues. This CDR3 is CASSSRSGDTGNTIYF. In DNA form, the CDR3 reads TGTGCCAGCAGCAGTAGGTCCGGGGACACTGGAAACACCATATATTTT. Combining the CDR3 with reference TRBV9 and TRBJ1-3 gives the whole variable domain DSGVTQTPKHLITATGQRVTLRCSPRSGDLSVYWYQQSLDQGLQFLIQYYNGEERAKGNILERFSAQQFPDLHSELNLSSLELGDSALYFCASSSRSGDTGNTIYFGEGSWLTVV.

The chain links TRBV27 to TRBJ2-3; 12 bases line up with TRBD1. V gave up 5 bases and J gave up 13 bases; unmatched junction bases: 7. The CDR3 has 13 amino acids. The germline CDR1 and CDR2 sequences are MNHEY and SMNVEV (reference sequence). This CDR3 is CASSPGTGGKKYF. The CDR3 bases are TGTGCCAGCAGTCCAGGGACAGGGGGCAAAAAGTATTTT.

There are a few counts of this clone. The chain employs TRBV7-8 and TRBJ1-2, with D perhaps matching TRBD1 (5 bases). The CDR3 is 14 residues long. Germline loops: CDR1 SGHVS, CDR2 FQNEAQ. V was shortened by 5 bases and J by 8 bases, with 18 bases between the two germline ends. CDR3 sequence: CASSPGGGGRGYTF. The CDR3 region has the DNA TGTGCCAGCAGCCCAGGTGGGGGAGGAAGGGGCTACACCTTC.

The CDR3 spells CASSQGTVPYEQYF. The DNA of the CDR3 is TGTGCCAGCAGCCAAGGGACAGTACCCTACGAGCAGTACTTC. This sequence joins TRBV7-9 and TRBJ2-5, with 7 bases that match TRBD1. The J call is in doubt because the DNA end fits TRBJ2-7 better. CDR1 and CDR2 from the germline V gene are SEHNR and FQNEAQ (reference sequence). This CDR3 comprises 14 residues.

This clone was counted once. The chain combines TRBV28 with TRBJ1-5, with D tentatively TRBD1 (6 bases). Per germline, CDR1 MDHEN and CDR2 SYDVKM. The CDR3 has 14 residues. Trimming left V 7 bases short and J 2 bases short, with 12 bases between. This CDR3 is CASIIQGGNQPQHF. The DNA for the CDR3 is TGTGCCAGCATAATACAGGGAGGCAATCAGCCCCAGCATTTT.

The chain combines TRBV5-1 with TRBJ2-7; 12 bases fit TRBD2. CDR1 and CDR2 from the germline V gene are SGHRS and YFSETQ. The ends lost 4 bases at V and 4 bases at J; junction bases unmatched: 6. This CDR3 has 15 residues. In nucleotides, the CDR3 is TGCGCCAGCAGCCCCGGACTAGCGGGAAGGTACGAGCAGTACTTC. Protein sequence: CASSPGLAGRYEQYF.

In this sample, this clone turned up a few times. The rearrangement uses TRBV28 and TRBJ1-4; 8 positions agree with TRBD1. The CDR3 has 13 residues. V lost 7 bases, J lost 8 bases, and 6 bases stayed unmatched. Germline CDR1 and CDR2: MDHEN and SYDVKM. The CDR3 DNA sequence: TGTGCCAGCAAGACAGGGGAATGGGAAAAACTGTTTTTT. Protein: CASKTGEWEKLFF.

The chain couples TRBV6-5 to TRBJ1-3; possible D gene TRBD1, 6 bases. Germline V gene lookup returns CDR1 MNHEY and CDR2 SVGAGI. The CDR3 runs 14 residues. V lost 5 bases, J lost 7 bases, and 15 bases lay in between. CDR3 loop: CASSPGQGWNTIYF. DNA of the CDR3: TGTGCCAGCAGTCCGGGACAAGGGTGGAACACCATATATTTT.

This sequence joins TRBV7-3 and TRBJ2-7, with 8 bases lining up with TRBD2. Germline lookup yields CDR1 SGHTA and CDR2 FQGTGA. V gave up 2 bases and J gave up 2 bases; unmatched junction bases: 5. This CDR3 region has 15 residues. CDR3 region: CASSLGAGATYEQYF. CDR3 DNA sequence: TGTGCCAGCAGCTTAGGAGCGGGAGCAACCTACGAGCAGTACTTC.

The chain couples TRBV10-2 to TRBJ2-3; 9 bases are a match to TRBD1. The CDR3 consists of 15 residues. V lost 7 bases, J lost 3 bases, and 8 bases stayed unmatched. Germline V gene data show CDR1 as WSHSY and CDR2 as SAAADI. CDR3 DNA: TGCGCCAGCAACCGAGAGGGACAGGGAACAGATACGCAGTATTTT. Amino acids: CASNREGQGTDTQYF.